This TCR beta chain was observed in a study of vaccination effects on CD4 cells after COVID-19 (dated by TCRdb to between 2021 and 2024). Background for the entire study: Participants received two doses of either the BNT162b2 or the mRNA-1273 mRNA SARS-CoV-2 vaccine. A total of some eleven COVID-19 convalescent patients and several SARS-CoV-2-naive healthy vaccine recipients were included in the full study. SARS-CoV-2 spike-specific CD4+ TCR repertoires were compared before and after mRNA vaccination in COVID-19 convalescent patients and in infection-naive vaccine recipients. The Oncomine TCR Beta short-read assay on an Illumina iSeq 100 was used to sequence cultures from other donors in the study. Pre-vaccine samples from a couple of convalescent patients were drawn 16 days and one week before the first dose, 142 and 148 days after COVID-19 diagnosis.

Spanning cysteine to phenylalanine, the CDR3 consists of 16 amino acids. Only CDR3 DNA remains: 48 bases, in frame from the first base. The junction shows trimming of 3 bases on V and 1 base on J, and the gene matches do not reach 7 bases of it. CDR1 and CDR2 are drawn from the germline V gene: SGHVS, FNYEAQ. To identify antigen-specific CD4+ T cell clonotypes by their expansion, the ViraFEST assay first stimulated PBMC with viral peptide pools and then applied TCR sequencing. After about 9 days of culture, CD4+ T cells were isolated with the EasySep CD4+ T cell isolation kit. Convalescent patients had PCR-confirmed SARS-CoV-2 infection between March and December 2020, before Alpha, Beta and Delta variants emerged in the United States. About 1.8 million PBMC per well were cultured with 9 to 10 ug/ml peptides in IMDM containing approximately 4.7% human AB serum, approximately 10 IU/ml IL-2 and gentamicin. A peptide pool from HIV-1 Nef was used as the negative control culture condition. On days 3 and 7, half of the culture medium was replaced with fresh IL-2-containing medium. Unless noted otherwise, every peptide stimulation condition was cultured in triplicate wells. Using Ficoll-Paque Plus gradient centrifugation, PBMC were separated from whole blood and then either used fresh or cryopreserved at -140C. The QIAamp micro DNA kit was used to extract genomic DNA from the cultured CD4+ T cells.

Summary of the overall study and its limitations: Clones induced by infection and clones induced by vaccination both contracted markedly at late timepoints after vaccination, which fits with T cell responses waning over time. For convalescent patients, new clones induced by the vaccine made up most of the post-vaccine spike-reactive repertoire, and these new clones were largely distinct from the clones induced by infection. Limitations of the study were the small number of convalescent patients and the absence of early post-infection timepoints.

In the case of this clone: It lacks a known antigen. Base qualities are not recorded, but no much larger clone differs from it by a single base.

Library method: the immunoSEQ multiplex PCR assay. DNA from the cultured and isolated CD4+ T cells underwent TCR beta CDR3 sequencing. As for the original processing: Non-productive TCR sequences were removed and reads were trimmed to the CDR3 region, keeping CDR3s of at least 7 amino acids. Antigen-specific clonotypes were identified using the MANAFEST web app by comparison of expansion in peptide wells against reference cultures. To count as positive, a clone had to show expansion at FDR<0.05 compared with the reference and with all other wells, an odds ratio above 5, and a frequency above 0.1% in two replicate wells. A clonotype was called cross-reactive if it was significantly expanded both in SARS-CoV-2 spike wells and in at least one common cold coronavirus spike condition. Levenshtein distance calculated with the stringdist R package was used to assess CDR3 similarity, and unrooted trees were constructed with ape in R 3.6.1. The clones in this table, taken by TCRdb from immuneACCESS, are in-frame only. Not every clone is retained; where verified, under half of the shortfall comes from an unresolved V gene, and the cause of the rest is unknown. V and J calls and clone size follow that table, whereas D and trimming were derived from the DNA. In this sample the table shows about 70,000 clones, 73% of which occur a single time. The top ten hold less than 5.5% of the sample.

The sample in question was CD4+ T cells from PBMCs cultured with HIV peptides, obtained before COVID-19 vaccination. The cell subset or site label, as the study defines it: HIV-1 Nef peptide pool negative control/reference culture. This sequence uses TRBV7-6 and TRBJ2-3, with 7 junctional bases fitting TRBD1. This clonotype was obtained from a human donor who had a prior SARS-CoV-2 infection. The DNA is as follows: TGTGCCAGCAGCTTCACCGGGACAGCACGCACAGATACGCAGTATTTT. Protein translation: CASSFTGTARTDTQYF. Extended through the reference TRBV7-6 and TRBJ2-3 proteins, this CDR3 yields the full variable domain: GAGVSQSPRYKVTKRGQDVALRCDPISGHVSLYWYRQALGQGPEFLTYFNYEAQQDKSGLPNDRFSAERPEGSISTLTIQRTEQRDSAMYRCASSFTGTARTDTQYFGPGTRLTVL.